This TCR beta chain was obtained from a study of sequential checkpoint blockade in melanoma. Across the study: Randomization was 1:1 between first-line nivolumab→ipilimumab and ipilimumab→nivolumab.

The data were produced by immunoSEQ multiplex PCR, yet TCRdb's version contains in-frame clones alone and is incomplete. The sample has 20,000 or so clones, more than 60% seen once. Germline values: CDR1 SGHVS, CDR2 FQNEAQ. This CDR3 region has 14 residues. The trim removed 5 bases at V and 6 bases at J, leaving 7 bases unmatched. Regarding treatment: randomized to nivolumab then ipilimumab (arm A) or the reverse (arm B). PBMC sorting kept live CD3+CD8+ cells without CD19 or CD56. The sequence was collected from a human donor with melanoma. This specimen consisted of CD8+ T cells sorted from blood (inferred from file names), obtained from a patient given nivolumab and ipilimumab in sequence. This sequence joins TRBV7-8 and TRBJ2-7, with 10 bases fitting TRBD1. The CDR3 DNA reads TGTGCCAGCAGCGGACGGACAGGGGGTGTCGAGCAGTACTTC. Protein product: CASSGRTGGVEQYF.